A single sample is the source of the 13 T cell receptor beta chains below, sequenced in a study of blood T cell repertoires in COVID-19. Repertoires were generated with immunoSEQ multiplex PCR, while TCRdb's copy carries only in-frame clones and drops some. Of over 55,000 clones listed, around three quarters are singletons. Sequenced material: peripheral blood. The receptors here all came from a woman aged 70 to 79 with acute or convalescent COVID-19.

The chain has TRBV5-6 and TRBJ2-7; 8 bases line up with TRBD1. The V gene's germline CDR1 is SGHDT and CDR2 YYEEEE. J gave up 4 bases and V 3 bases, and 6 bases lay outside the gene matches. CDR3 length equals 14 residues. CDR3 in amino acids: CASSYGQGRYEQYF. The CDR3 nucleotides are TGTGCCAGCAGCTACGGACAGGGTCGGTACGAGCAGTACTTC.

The V and J genes are TRBV5-4 and TRBJ1-1; TRBD1 might be the D (6 bases). This CDR3 has 16 amino acids. Germline V lookup: CDR1 SGHNT, CDR2 YYREEE (reference sequence). V was shortened by 0 bases and J by 5 bases, with 17 bases between the two germline ends. The CDR3 is CASSLGLVQGGTEAFF. The CDR3 DNA reads as TGTGCCAGCAGCTTGGGTCTGGTACAGGGTGGGACTGAAGCTTTCTTT.

This clone was counted between two and nine times. The rearrangement uses TRBV2 and TRBJ1-2; D not certain. Trimming stripped 4 bases from V and 6 bases from J, with 15 bases between. In germline, CDR1 is SNHLY, CDR2 FYNNEI. This CDR3 comprises 14 residues. The CDR3 spells CASSAEPPFNGYTF. The CDR3 DNA sequence: TGTGCCAGCAGTGCCGAGCCCCCATTCAATGGCTACACCTTC.

The V call is TRBV11-2, the J call TRBJ1-4; D perhaps matches TRBD1 (5 bases). The CDR3 has 18 residues. With 8 bases removed from V and 1 base from J, the gap between germline ends came to 23 bases. From germline, CDR1 is SGHAT and CDR2 FQNNGV. The CDR3 DNA reads TGTGCCAGCCGCCGGGGGTGGCAGGGAGCCCAAACTAATGAAAAACTGTTTTTT. Translating gives CASRRGWQGAQTNEKLFF.

The J gene is TRBJ1-1, the V gene TRBV5-4; D remains ambiguous. Germline values: CDR1 SGHNT, CDR2 YYREEE (reference sequence). The CDR3 loop spans 14 amino acids. Trimming removed 3 bases at V and 0 bases at J, with 9 bases between. Here the CDR3 DNA reads TGTGCCAGCAGCTCCTATGGTTTGAACACTGAAGCTTTCTTT. Protein sequence: CASSSYGLNTEAFF.

This clone has a handful of counts. The chain couples TRBV28 to TRBJ1-2, with unresolved D. Per germline, CDR1 MDHEN and CDR2 SYDVKM. With 4 bases removed from V and 0 bases from J, the gap between germline ends came to 6 bases. The CDR3 sequence is 13 residues long. The DNA of the CDR3 is TGTGCCAGCAGTTCGGGTTCTAACTATGGCTACACCTTC. Translated: CASSSGSNYGYTF.

The V and J genes are TRBV7-8 and TRBJ2-7; D gene uncertain. The CDR3 is 14 amino acids. Germline CDR1 reads SGHVS; CDR2 reads FQNEAQ. The germline V and J ends were trimmed by 0 bases and 1 base, with 7 bases remaining between them. The DNA of the CDR3 is TGTGCCAGCAGCTTAGCGGCCCGATCCTACGAGCAGTACTTC. Translated: CASSLAARSYEQYF. Full variable domain (rest looked up from reference TRBV7-8 and TRBJ2-7): GAGVSQSPRYKVAKRGQDVALRCDPISGHVSLFWYQQALGQGPEFLTYFQNEAQLDKSGLPSDRFFAERPEGSVSTLKIQRTQQEDSAVYLCASSLAARSYEQYFGPGTRLTVT.

As regards this clone: Other DNA sequences in the same sample also yield this CDR3. This chain connects TRBV30 to TRBJ1-1; D is unresolved. Germline V gene data show CDR1 as GTSNPN and CDR2 as SVGIG (reference sequence). V gave up 4 bases and J gave up 5 bases, with 8 bases separating them. There are 11 residues in the CDR3. In nucleotides, the CDR3 is TGTGCCTGGATACGGAGGACTGAAGCTTTCTTT. Residues: CAWIRRTEAFF.

As DNA, the CDR3 is TGTGCCAGCAGCGTGGGACAGGGCAACTCTGGGGCCAACGTCCTGACTTTC. Its translation is CASSVGQGNSGANVLTF. This chain uses TRBV5-8 with TRBJ2-6, with TRBD1 matching over 9 bases. Germline V gene sequence: CDR1 SGHTS, CDR2 YDEGEE. Trimming removed 4 bases from V and 0 bases from J; junction bases left unmatched: 5. The CDR3 consists of 17 residues.

This chain uses TRBV28 with TRBJ2-2; D is possibly TRBD1 (6 bases). The CDR3 spans 15 residues. The ends were cut back, 2 bases at V and 1 base at J, with 8 bases in the middle. CDR1 is MDHEN, CDR2 SYDVKM, per germline. The CDR3 spells CASSLLRGNTGELFF. In DNA form, the CDR3 reads TGTGCCAGCAGTTTACTCAGGGGGAACACCGGGGAGCTGTTTTTT.

The chain couples TRBV30 to TRBJ1-6, with D possibly TRBD1 on 5 matching bases. Germline-derived CDR1 and CDR2 are GTSNPN and SVGIG (reference sequence). V was pared by 1 base and J by 3 bases, with 10 bases between. The CDR3 consists of 15 residues. The CDR3, as DNA: TGTGCCTGGAGTGGAGACAGCAACTATAATTCACCCCTCCACTTT. Its translation is CAWSGDSNYNSPLHF.

This rearrangement joins TRBV9 to TRBJ2-2, with a tentative D call TRBD2 (5 bases). This CDR3 has 15 residues. Deletions cut 8 bases from V and 0 bases from J, with 14 bases between. CDR1 is SGDLS and CDR2 is YYNGEE in the germline V gene. CDR3 in DNA: TGTGCCAGTGCGGCGGGCTCTACGAACACCGGGGAGCTGTTTTTT. This encodes CASAAGSTNTGELFF.

This clone was seen only once. The chain links TRBV7-2 to TRBJ2-7; 8 bases map to TRBD2. Per the germline V gene, CDR1 is SGHTA and CDR2 is FQGNSA. Germline trimming cut 2 bases from V and 0 bases from J; bases unmatched to any gene: 3. The CDR3 sequence is 15 residues long. The CDR3: CASSLSGSYSYEQYF. Written as DNA, the CDR3 is TGTGCCAGCAGCTTAAGCGGGAGTTACTCCTACGAGCAGTACTTC.